This T cell receptor (beta chain) originates from a study of T cell repertoires in cytomegalovirus infection. Study-level points and caveats: Dominating the ex vivo response were HLA-C-restricted CMV-specific TCR beta clonotypes.

In TCRdb, the reads were re-called with MiXCR into one record per CDR3 protein. The sample records some 350,000 distinct CDR3 sequences, just under 30% being singletons. The V end was cut by 3 bases, the J end by 2 bases, with 16 bases between. This CDR3 spans 16 amino acids. Germline V gene lookup returns CDR1 SEHNR and CDR2 FQNEAQ (reference sequence). Comment on this clonotype: The antigen remains unidentified.

Sequenced here: cultured PBMCs, sampled from culture after CMV antigen stimulation. The TCR comes from a human donor in good health (CMV status not recorded). Some clones in this sample may be carry-over from other donors' samples. The J gene is TRBJ1-2, the V gene TRBV7-9; D unresolved. The CDR3 region is CASSFLGVGGNYGYTF. CDR3 DNA: TGTGCCAGCAGCTTTCTCGGAGTTGGAGGGAACTATGGCTACACCTTC. The complete variable domain, with remaining parts taken from reference TRBV7-9 and TRBJ1-2, reads DTGVSQNPRHKITKRGQNVTFRCDPISEHNRLYWYRQTLGQGPEFLTYFQNEAQLEKSRLLSDRFSAERPKGSFSTLEIQRTEQGDSAMYLCASSFLGVGGNYGYTFGSGTRLTVV.